The entry below describes one T cell receptor beta chain. Its antigen is still unknown. The length of the CDR3 is 16 residues. The germline V gene encodes CDR1 SGHNT and CDR2 YENEEA. Trimming removed 0 bases at V and 2 bases at J, with 10 bases between. This entry is derived from a study of T cell responses to AZD1222 COVID-19 vaccine. TCRdb's copy holds only in-frame clones and misses some; the assay was immunoSEQ multiplex PCR. The table shows 55,000 to 80,000 clones, with roughly 70% occurring only once. General study points: Donors skewed white British and female; clonal diversity was possibly underestimated. Sampled repertoires all dated from after the peak T cell response.

The chain is built from TRBV11-3 and TRBJ2-2; D is ambiguous. Sequenced here: peripheral blood, sampled on day 0 of AZD1222 vaccination. The clonotype comes from an adult in good health. The CDR3 bases are TGTGCCAGCAGCTTAGATGCTGGTGATAACACCGGGGAGCTGTTTTTT. Translation: CASSLDAGDNTGELFF.